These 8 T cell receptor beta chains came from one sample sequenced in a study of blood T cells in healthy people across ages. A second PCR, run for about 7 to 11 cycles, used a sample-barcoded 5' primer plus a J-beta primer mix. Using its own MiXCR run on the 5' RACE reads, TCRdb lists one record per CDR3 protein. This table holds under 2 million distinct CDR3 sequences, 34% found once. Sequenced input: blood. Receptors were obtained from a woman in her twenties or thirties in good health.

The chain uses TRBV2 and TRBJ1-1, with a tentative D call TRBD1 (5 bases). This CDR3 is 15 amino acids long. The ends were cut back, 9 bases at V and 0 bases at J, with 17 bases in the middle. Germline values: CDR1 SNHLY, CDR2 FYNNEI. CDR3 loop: CASMLTVGMNTEAFF. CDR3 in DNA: TGTGCCAGTATGTTGACAGTAGGGATGAACACTGAAGCTTTCTTT.

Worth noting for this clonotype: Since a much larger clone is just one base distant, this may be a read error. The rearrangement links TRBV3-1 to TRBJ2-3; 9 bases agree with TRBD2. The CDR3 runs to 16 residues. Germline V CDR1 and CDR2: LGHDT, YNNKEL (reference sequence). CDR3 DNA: TGTGCCAGCAGCCAAGGAGCGGGAGGCCCCACAGAGACGCAGTATTTT. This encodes CASSQGAGGPTETQYF.

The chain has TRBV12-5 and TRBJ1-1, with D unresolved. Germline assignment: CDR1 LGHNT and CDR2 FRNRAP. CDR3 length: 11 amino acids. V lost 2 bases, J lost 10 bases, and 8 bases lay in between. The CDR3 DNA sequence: TGTGCTAGTGGTTTGAGTCGGGCAGCTTTCTTT. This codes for CASGLSRAAFF.

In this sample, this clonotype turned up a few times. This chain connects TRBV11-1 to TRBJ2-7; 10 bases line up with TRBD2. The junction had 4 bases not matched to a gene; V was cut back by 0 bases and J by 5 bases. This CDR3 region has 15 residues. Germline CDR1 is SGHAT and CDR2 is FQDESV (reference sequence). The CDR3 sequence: CASSLADLAGDEQYF. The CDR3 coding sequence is TGTGCCAGCAGCTTAGCGGATCTAGCGGGAGACGAGCAGTACTTC.

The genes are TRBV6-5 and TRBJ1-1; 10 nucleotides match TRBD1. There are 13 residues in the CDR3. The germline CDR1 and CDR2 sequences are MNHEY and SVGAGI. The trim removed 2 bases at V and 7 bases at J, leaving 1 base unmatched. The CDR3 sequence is CASSYGTGVEAFF. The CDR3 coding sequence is TGTGCCAGCAGTTACGGGACAGGGGTTGAAGCTTTCTTT.

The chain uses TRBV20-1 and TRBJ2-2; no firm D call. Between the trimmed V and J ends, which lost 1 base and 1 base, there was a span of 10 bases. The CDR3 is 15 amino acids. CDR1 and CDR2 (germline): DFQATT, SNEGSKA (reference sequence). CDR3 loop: CSARGPHENTGELFF. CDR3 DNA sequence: TGCAGTGCTAGAGGCCCACACGAGAACACCGGGGAGCTGTTTTTT.

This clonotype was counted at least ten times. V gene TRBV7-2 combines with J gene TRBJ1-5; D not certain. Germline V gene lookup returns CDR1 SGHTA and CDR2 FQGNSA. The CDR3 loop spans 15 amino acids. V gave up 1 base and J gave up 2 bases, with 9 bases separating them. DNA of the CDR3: TGTGCCAGCAGCTTAGGACGGAGGGGCAATCAGCCCCAGCATTTT. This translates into CASSLGRRGNQPQHF.

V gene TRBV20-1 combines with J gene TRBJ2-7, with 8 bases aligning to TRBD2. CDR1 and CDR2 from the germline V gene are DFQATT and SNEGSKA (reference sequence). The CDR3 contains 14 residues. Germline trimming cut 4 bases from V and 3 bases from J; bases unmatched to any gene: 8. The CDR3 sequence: CSANRAGVYYEQYF. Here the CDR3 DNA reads TGCAGTGCTAACAGAGCGGGGGTTTACTACGAGCAGTACTTC.